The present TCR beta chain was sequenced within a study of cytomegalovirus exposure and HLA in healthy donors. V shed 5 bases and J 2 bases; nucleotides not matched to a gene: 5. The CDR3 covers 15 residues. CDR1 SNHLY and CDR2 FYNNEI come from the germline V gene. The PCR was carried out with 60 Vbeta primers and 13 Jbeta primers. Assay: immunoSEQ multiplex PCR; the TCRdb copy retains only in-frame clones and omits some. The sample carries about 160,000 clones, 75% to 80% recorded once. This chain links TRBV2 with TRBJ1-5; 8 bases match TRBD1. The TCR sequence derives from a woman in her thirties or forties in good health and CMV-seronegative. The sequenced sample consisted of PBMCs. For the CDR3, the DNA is TGTGCCAGCAGTCCCCAGGGACAGGGCAATCAGCCCCAGCATTTT. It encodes CASSPQGQGNQPQHF. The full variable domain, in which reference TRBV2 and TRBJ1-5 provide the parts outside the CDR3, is EPEVTQTPSHQVTQMGQEVILRCVPISNHLYFYWYRQILGQKVEFLVSFYNNEISEKSEIFDDQFSVERPDGSNFTLKIRSTKLEDSAMYFCASSPQGQGNQPQHFGDGTRLSIL.